A selection of T cell receptor beta chains follows, all from one sample in a study of T cells in localized non-small cell lung cancer. Repertoires were generated with immunoSEQ multiplex PCR, while TCRdb's copy carries only in-frame clones and drops some. The sample lists approximately 40,000 clones; 70% to 90% were seen once. Sequencing used peripheral blood, obtained before any cancer treatment. The receptors were gathered from a man aged 18 to 50 with stage I lung adenocarcinoma. CDR3s include the opening cysteine and the closing phenylalanine or tryptophan. The D gene is left open where the match is weak. Part of the rows lack a size; the others show once, few, many or a class for expanded clones.

CDR3 protein | CDR3 DNA | J gene | D gene | clone size | V gene
CASSKTADGYTF | TGCGCCAGCAGCAAGACCGCTGATGGCTACACCTTC | TRBJ1-2 | - | - | TRBV5-1
CASSLGPREGLNYGYTF | TGTGCCAGCAGCTTAGGCCCAAGGGAGGGATTAAACTATGGCTACACCTTC | TRBJ1-2 | - | - | TRBV11-2
CASSYSMDSYEQYF | TGTGCCAGCAGTTACTCTATGGACAGTTACGAGCAGTACTTC | TRBJ2-7 | - | - | TRBV6-5
CASSFRTSVPIRETQYF | TGTGCCAGCAGCTTTAGGACTAGCGTCCCTATTCGGGAGACCCAGTACTTC | TRBJ2-5 | TRBD2 | - | TRBV5-6
CASSQGQGDNSPLHF | TGCGCCAGCAGCCAAGGCCAGGGAGATAATTCACCCCTCCACTTT | TRBJ1-6 | - | - | TRBV4-3
CASSLRASNTEAFF | TGTGCCAGCAGTTTACGGGCCTCGAACACTGAAGCTTTCTTT | TRBJ1-1 | - | - | TRBV27
CASCRDTDWDQYF | TGTGCCAGCTGCCGGGACACCGACTGGGACCAGTACTTC | TRBJ2-5 | - | - | TRBV7-9
CASSIRSGSWGTEAFF | TGTGCCAGTAGTATTAGGTCAGGATCTTGGGGCACTGAAGCTTTCTTT | TRBJ1-1 | - | - | TRBV19
CASSPKDRALNTEAFF | TGTGCCAGCTCACCCAAGGACAGGGCTCTGAACACTGAAGCTTTCTTT | TRBJ1-1 | TRBD1 | - | TRBV18
CASSLDQERWETQYF | TGTGCCAGCAGCTTAGATCAGGAGAGGTGGGAGACCCAGTACTTC | TRBJ2-5 | - | - | TRBV11-1
CASSLGWSGGRDEQFF | TGTGCCAGCAGCTTGGGGTGGAGCGGGGGGAGGGATGAGCAGTTCTTC | TRBJ2-1 | TRBD2 | - | TRBV7-2
CAISELAGGGYTF | TGTGCCATCAGTGAGTTGGCAGGGGGCGGCTACACCTTC | TRBJ1-2 | TRBD1 | - | TRBV10-3
CASSPSAGEYMNTEAFF | TGTGCCAGCAGTCCCTCCGCGGGGGAATACATGAACACTGAAGCTTTCTTT | TRBJ1-1 | - | - | TRBV27
CASSHDVGLSYNEQFF | TGTGCCAGCAGCCATGATGTAGGTCTTTCCTACAATGAGCAGTTCTTC | TRBJ2-1 | - | once | TRBV14
CARRTAPGTEAFF | TGTGCCAGACGGACCGCCCCCGGCACTGAAGCTTTCTTT | TRBJ1-1 | - | - | TRBV30
CASSLIRQYGEKLFF | TGTGCCAGCAGTTTGATACGACAGTATGGTGAAAAACTGTTTTTT | TRBJ1-4 | - | - | TRBV28
CASSLRSFKETQYF | TGTGCCAGCAGCTTGAGGTCTTTTAAAGAGACCCAGTACTTC | TRBJ2-5 | - | once | TRBV5-6
CASSPTENGELFF | TGTGCCAGCTCACCAACCGAGAACGGGGAGCTGTTTTTT | TRBJ2-2 | - | - | TRBV18
CASSLSVQGAIGYTF | TGTGCCAGCAGCTTAAGTGTACAGGGGGCGATCGGCTACACCTTC | TRBJ1-2 | TRBD1 | - | TRBV7-9
CASSHEQGAAYEQYF | TGTGCCAGCAGCCATGAACAGGGGGCTGCCTACGAGCAGTACTTC | TRBJ2-7 | TRBD1 | - | TRBV4-2
CASSIGATDQPQHF | TGTGCCAGTAGTATAGGGGCAACGGACCAGCCCCAGCATTTT | TRBJ1-5 | - | - | TRBV19
CASSEGANTEAFF | TGTGCCAGCAGTGAGGGGGCGAACACTGAAGCTTTCTTT | TRBJ1-1 | - | - | TRBV6-4
CAWSVGGGSGYTF | TGTGCCTGGAGTGTAGGGGGTGGAAGTGGCTACACCTTC | TRBJ1-2 | - | - | TRBV30
CASSRSGVDSYEQYF | TGTGCCAGCAGCCGTAGCGGGGTGGACTCCTACGAGCAGTACTTC | TRBJ2-7 | TRBD2 | - | TRBV5-5
CAWTGGNQSTTDTQYF | TGTGCCTGGACAGGGGGAAACCAATCCACCACAGATACGCAGTATTTT | TRBJ2-3 | TRBD1 | - | TRBV30
CASSLEWVQNIQYF | TGTGCCAGCAGCTTAGAGTGGGTGCAGAACATTCAGTACTTC | TRBJ2-4 | - | - | TRBV7-2
CASTQGSNTGELFF | TGCGCCAGTACACAGGGATCGAACACCGGGGAGCTGTTTTTT | TRBJ2-2 | - | - | TRBV5-1
CASSSLRGPGRETQYF | TGTGCCAGCAGCTCCCTACGGGGACCGGGGCGAGAGACCCAGTACTTC | TRBJ2-5 | - | - | TRBV11-2
CASSLMRVAGGLETQYF | TGTGCCAGCAGCTTAATGAGAGTAGCGGGGGGGCTTGAGACCCAGTACTTC | TRBJ2-5 | TRBD2 | - | TRBV7-7
CASSMTGLAGGPRETQYF | TGCGCCAGCAGCATGACCGGACTAGCGGGGGGGCCCCGGGAGACCCAGTACTTC | TRBJ2-5 | TRBD2 | - | TRBV10-2
CASSAGTGANYGYTF | TGTGCCAGCAGCGCCGGGACAGGGGCCAACTATGGCTACACCTTC | TRBJ1-2 | TRBD1 | - | TRBV2
CASSQRGRGSGDQPQHF | TGCGCCAGCAGCCAAAGGGGCCGAGGGTCAGGGGATCAGCCCCAGCATTTT | TRBJ1-5 | - | few | TRBV4-1